The rows below give T cell receptor beta chains drawn from one sample of a study of CD8 T cells in Susac syndrome. TCRdb reprocessed the immunoSEQ multiplex PCR reads with MiXCR, giving one entry per CDR3 protein. Of some 58,000 distinct CDR3 sequences listed, about 95% are singletons. The specimen was CD8+ T cells from PBMCs. The receptors come from a human donor with Susac syndrome. Both conserved end residues are trimmed from each CDR3.

j_gene,v_gene,CDR3aa
TRBJ2-5,TRBV4-1,ASSFRQGSQETQY
TRBJ2-5,TRBV30,AWSGLAGPADQETQY
TRBJ2-3,TRBV20-1,SARDIVTLDPTDTQY
TRBJ1-2,TRBV3-1,ASSPSRTGGYT
TRBJ2-1,TRBV9,ASSASGQYNEQF
TRBJ2-4,TRBV27,ASSDRQGKANIQY
TRBJ2-1,TRBV24-1,ATARTGHNEQF
TRBJ1-2,TRBV12-3/TRBV12-4,ASSFGNNYGYT
TRBJ2-6,TRBV3-1,ATRKSGANVLT
TRBJ2-3,TRBV7-2,ASSSAGGQDTQY
TRBJ2-3,TRBV5-1,ASSSRHPDTQY
TRBJ1-1,TRBV12-3/TRBV12-4,ASSFDSEAF
TRBJ1-2,TRBV9,ASSTTAGSYGYT
TRBJ1-6,TRBV27,ASSHGQGLVSYNSPLH
TRBJ2-3,TRBV12-3/TRBV12-4,ASSPRLKLGEFGY